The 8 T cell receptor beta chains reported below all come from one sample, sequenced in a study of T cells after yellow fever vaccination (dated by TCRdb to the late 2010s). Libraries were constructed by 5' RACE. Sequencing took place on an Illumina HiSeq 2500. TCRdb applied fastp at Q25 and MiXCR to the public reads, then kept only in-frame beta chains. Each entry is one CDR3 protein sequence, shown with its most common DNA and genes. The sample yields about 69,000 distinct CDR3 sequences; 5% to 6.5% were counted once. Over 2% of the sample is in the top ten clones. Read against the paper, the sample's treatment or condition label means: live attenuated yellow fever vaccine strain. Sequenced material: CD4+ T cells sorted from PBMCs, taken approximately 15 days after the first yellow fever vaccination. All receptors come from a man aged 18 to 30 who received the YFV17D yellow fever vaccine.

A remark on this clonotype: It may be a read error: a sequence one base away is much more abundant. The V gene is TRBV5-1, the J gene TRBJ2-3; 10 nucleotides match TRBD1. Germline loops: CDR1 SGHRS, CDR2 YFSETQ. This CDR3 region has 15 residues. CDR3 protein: CASSWTGGGTDTRYF. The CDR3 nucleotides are TGCGCCAGCAGCTGGACAGGGGGGGGGACAGATACGCGGTATTTT. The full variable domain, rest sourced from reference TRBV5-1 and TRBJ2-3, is KAGVTQTPRYLIKTRGQQVTLSCSPISGHRSVSWYQQTPGQGLQFLFEYFSETQRNKGNFPGRFSGRQFSNSRSEMNVSTLELGDSALYLCASSWTGGGTDTRYFGPGTRLTVL.

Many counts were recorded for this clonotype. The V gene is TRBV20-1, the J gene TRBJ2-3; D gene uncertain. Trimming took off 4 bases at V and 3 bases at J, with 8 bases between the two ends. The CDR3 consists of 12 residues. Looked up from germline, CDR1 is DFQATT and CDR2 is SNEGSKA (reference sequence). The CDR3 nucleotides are TGCAGTGCTACCCGACCGACAGATACGCAGTATTTT. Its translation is CSATRPTDTQYF.

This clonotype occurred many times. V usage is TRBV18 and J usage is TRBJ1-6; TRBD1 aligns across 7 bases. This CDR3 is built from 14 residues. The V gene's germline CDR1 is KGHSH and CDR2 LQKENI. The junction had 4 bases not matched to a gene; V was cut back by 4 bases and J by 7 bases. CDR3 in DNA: TGTGCCAGCTCACGCGGGACAGTAAATTCACCCCTCCACTTT. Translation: CASSRGTVNSPLHF.

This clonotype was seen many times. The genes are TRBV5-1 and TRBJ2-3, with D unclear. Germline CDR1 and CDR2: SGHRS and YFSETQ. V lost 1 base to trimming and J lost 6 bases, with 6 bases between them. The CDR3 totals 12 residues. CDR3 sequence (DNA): TGCGCCAGCAGCTTGTCATTGGATACGCAGTATTTT. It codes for CASSLSLDTQYF.

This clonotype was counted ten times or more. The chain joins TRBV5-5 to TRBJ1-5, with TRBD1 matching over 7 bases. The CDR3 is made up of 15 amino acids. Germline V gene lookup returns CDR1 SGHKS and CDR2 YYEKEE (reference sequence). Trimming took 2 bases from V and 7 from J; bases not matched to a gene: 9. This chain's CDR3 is CASSFGTAPLQPQHF. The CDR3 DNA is TGTGCCAGCAGCTTTGGGACAGCCCCGCTGCAGCCCCAGCATTTT.

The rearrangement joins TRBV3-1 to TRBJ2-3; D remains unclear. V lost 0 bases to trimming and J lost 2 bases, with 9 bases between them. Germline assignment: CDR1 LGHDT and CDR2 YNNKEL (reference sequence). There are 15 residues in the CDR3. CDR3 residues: CASSQEWKDTDTQYF. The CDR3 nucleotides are TGTGCCAGCAGCCAAGAGTGGAAGGACACAGATACGCAGTATTTT.

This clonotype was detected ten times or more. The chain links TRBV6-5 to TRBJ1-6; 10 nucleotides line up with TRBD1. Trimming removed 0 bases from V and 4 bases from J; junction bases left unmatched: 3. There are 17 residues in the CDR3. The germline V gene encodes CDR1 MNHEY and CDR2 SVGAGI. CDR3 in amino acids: CASSYSQDRGYNSPLHF. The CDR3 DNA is TGTGCCAGCAGTTACTCCCAGGACAGGGGGTATAATTCACCCCTCCACTTT.

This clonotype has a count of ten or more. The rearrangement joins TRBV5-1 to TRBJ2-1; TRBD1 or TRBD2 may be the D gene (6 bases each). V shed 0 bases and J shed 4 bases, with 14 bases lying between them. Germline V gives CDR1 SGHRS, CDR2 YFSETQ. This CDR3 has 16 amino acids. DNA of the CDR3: TGCGCCAGCAGCTTGGAGGGGGGATTAGGGTACAATGAGCAGTTCTTC. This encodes CASSLEGGLGYNEQFF.